The 11 T cell receptor beta chains below were found in one sample sequenced in a study of shared clonotypes between healthy human individuals. This table comes from immunoSEQ multiplex PCR, and its TCRdb copy is limited to in-frame clones, with some not included. The data contain a few hundred thousand clones, around 79% of them seen just once; the ten biggest clones take up 9.5% to 15%. Input material: PBMCs. These TCRs come from a woman in her forties in good health. Some clones in this sample may be carry-over from other donors' samples.

The chain is built from TRBV28 and TRBJ2-3; D is tentatively TRBD1 or TRBD2 (6 bases each). The V gene's germline CDR1 is MDHEN and CDR2 SYDVKM. Trimming left V 7 bases short and J 4 bases short, with 12 bases between. The CDR3 loop spans 13 amino acids. In nucleotides, the CDR3 is TGTGCCAGCATGGACAGACTAGCAGATACGCAGTATTTT. Protein product: CASMDRLADTQYF.

This clone was counted only a few times. This rearrangement joins TRBV19 to TRBJ2-7; TRBD2 might be the D (6 bases). V was pared by 11 bases and J by 1 base, with 12 bases between. The CDR3 has 12 amino acids. The V gene's germline CDR1 is LNHDA and CDR2 SQIVND (reference sequence). The chain's CDR3 is CALGLLSYEQYF. The DNA for the CDR3 is TGTGCCCTGGGACTTTTATCCTACGAGCAGTACTTC. Using reference TRBV19 and TRBJ2-7 for the parts outside the CDR3, the full variable domain is DGGITQSPKYLFRKEGQNVTLSCEQNLNHDAMYWYRQDPGQGLRLIYYSQIVNDFQKGDIAEGYSVSREKKESFPLTVTSAQKNPTAFYLCALGLLSYEQYFGPGTRLTVT.

The chain uses TRBV27 and TRBJ2-2; D gene uncertain. Germline V gives CDR1 MNHEY, CDR2 SMNVEV (reference sequence). The V and J ends lost 8 bases and 4 bases respectively, with 8 bases between them. This CDR3 region has 12 residues. The CDR3 region is CASGVGTGELFF. CDR3 sequence (DNA): TGTGCCAGCGGGGTGGGCACCGGGGAGCTGTTTTTT.

The chain is built from TRBV4-2 and TRBJ2-1; D remains unclear. The V end lost 4 bases, the J end lost 3 bases, and 10 bases lay between the germline ends. Germline assignment: CDR1 LGHNA and CDR2 YNFKEQ. The CDR3 contains 14 residues. The CDR3 DNA sequence: TGTGCCAGCAGCCTGGGGAAGGGCTACAATGAGCAGTTCTTC. Protein product: CASSLGKGYNEQFF.

The chain employs TRBV5-6 and TRBJ2-5, with TRBD1 identical over 7 bases. Germline CDR1 and CDR2: SGHDT and YYEEEE. The CDR3 covers 15 residues. The trim removed 4 bases at V and 5 bases at J, leaving 11 bases unmatched. The CDR3 nucleotides are TGTGCCAGCAGCGCGGAAAGGGGGCGTCGGGAGACCCAGTACTTC. This translates into CASSAERGRRETQYF. Together with reference TRBV5-6 and TRBJ2-5, the CDR3 gives the full variable domain: DAGVTQSPTHLIKTRGQQVTLRCSPKSGHDTVSWYQQALGQGPQFIFQYYEEEERQRGNFPDRFSGHQFPNYSSELNVNALLLGDSALYLCASSAERGRRETQYFGPGTRLLVL.

This clone was found many times. V gene TRBV6-5 combines with J gene TRBJ1-1; 9 bases fit TRBD1. Germline V gene lookup returns CDR1 MNHEY and CDR2 SVGAGI. The junction had 7 bases not matched to a gene; V was cut back by 6 bases and J by 5 bases. The CDR3 runs 14 residues. CDR3 bases: TGTGCCAGCAGCCCGACAGGGGGTCGGACTGAAGCTTTCTTT. Its protein is CASSPTGGRTEAFF.

The chain combines TRBV5-1 with TRBJ2-5, with 11 bases aligning to TRBD1. This CDR3 region has 15 residues. Per germline, CDR1 SGHRS and CDR2 YFSETQ. Trimming at V came to 1 base and at J to 4 bases, leaving 3 bases not matched to a gene. The CDR3 nucleotides are TGCGCCAGCAGCTTGATGGGGACAGGGGGAGAGACCCAGTACTTC. Translated, it gives CASSLMGTGGETQYF.

The chain joins TRBV2 to TRBJ2-7; possible D gene TRBD1, 6 bases. Trimming shortened V by 2 bases and J by 1 base, and 15 bases separated the two germline ends. CDR3 length: 16 residues. Germline-derived CDR1 and CDR2 are SNHLY and FYNNEI. The CDR3 DNA reads TGTGCCAGCAGTGAAAAACAGGGTCATGGGTCCTACGAGCAGTACTTC. This gives the protein CASSEKQGHGSYEQYF. The whole variable domain, filled in from reference TRBV2 and TRBJ2-7, reads EPEVTQTPSHQVTQMGQEVILRCVPISNHLYFYWYRQILGQKVEFLVSFYNNEISEKSEIFDDQFSVERPDGSNFTLKIRSTKLEDSAMYFCASSEKQGHGSYEQYFGPGTRLTVT.

This rearrangement joins TRBV5-5 to TRBJ1-6; 7 bases are a match to TRBD1. Trimming cost V 2 bases and J 5 bases; bases outside gene matches: 7. The CDR3 runs to 16 residues. Per germline, CDR1 SGHKS and CDR2 YYEKEE (reference sequence). The CDR3 nucleotides read TGTGCCAGCAGCTTTGACCCCGGGACAGATAATTCACCCCTCCACTTT. It translates to CASSFDPGTDNSPLHF.

This chain links TRBV5-1 with TRBJ1-4; the D is unclear. V was trimmed by 0 bases and J by 3 bases, leaving 15 bases between them. Germline CDR1 is SGHRS and CDR2 is YFSETQ. The CDR3 loop spans 17 amino acids. The CDR3 protein is CASSLVFASRANEKLFF. CDR3 nucleotide sequence: TGCGCCAGCAGCTTGGTCTTTGCATCACGGGCTAATGAAAAACTGTTTTTT. The whole variable domain, remainder taken from reference TRBV5-1 and TRBJ1-4, is KAGVTQTPRYLIKTRGQQVTLSCSPISGHRSVSWYQQTPGQGLQFLFEYFSETQRNKGNFPGRFSGRQFSNSRSEMNVSTLELGDSALYLCASSLVFASRANEKLFFGSGTQLSVL.

A word on this clone: The junction and the germline gene differ at one end; a read error may be behind it. V and J are TRBV29-1 and TRBJ2-6; D perhaps matches TRBD1 (5 bases). CDR1 is SQVTM, CDR2 ANQGSEA, per germline. This CDR3 is 14 amino acids long. For the CDR3, the DNA is TGCAGCGTGGAAGGGGAATCCGGGGCCAACGTCCTGACTTTC. It yields the protein CSVEGESGANVLTF.